This T cell receptor (beta chain) was identified during a study of human T cells and chemical hapten exposure. Time point given: patch test 1, 2 weeks after DPC sensitization. The treatment was: therapeutic diphenylcyclopropenone sensitization with weekly scalp DPC. Patch tests were applied only after blood draws. Study results and limitations: Patch test scores rose with PT1 expanded TCR counts, a positive correlation.

This clonotype was counted a few times. The antigen is not known. The CDR3 has 15 amino acids. Trimming pared 4 bases from V and 7 bases from J, leaving 15 bases between. Germline CDR1 is SGHRS and CDR2 is YFSETQ. In TCRdb, the RACE reads were re-called with MiXCR into one record per CDR3 protein. The sample has around 150,000 distinct CDR3 sequences, about 14% seen once. The sequence derives from a young woman with alopecia areata. Some clones in this sample may be carry-over from other donors' samples. The gene calls are TRBV5-1 and TRBJ1-6; TRBD1 might be the D (5 bases). The sample was whole blood, taken in connection with sensitization to the hapten diphenylcyclopropenone (DPC). In nucleotides, the CDR3 is TGCGCCAGCAGCGTCCGGGGCGAGAGGAATTCACCCCTCCACTTT. This translates into CASSVRGERNSPLHF. The full variable domain, completed using reference TRBV5-1 and TRBJ1-6, is KAGVTQTPRYLIKTRGQQVTLSCSPISGHRSVSWYQQTPGQGLQFLFEYFSETQRNKGNFPGRFSGRQFSNSRSEMNVSTLELGDSALYLCASSVRGERNSPLHFGNGTRLTVT.